The subject of this entry is one T cell receptor beta chain. The antigen is undetermined. The sample is drawn from a study of monozygotic twins with inflammatory bowel disease. Notes on the study in general: The sharing of clonotypes with others was lower in IBD patients than in healthy twins, especially with disease activity.

The germline CDR1 and CDR2 sequences are SGHAT and FQNNGV. The CDR3 extends over 13 amino acids. Per sample, reverse transcription was split into eight reactions. TCRdb re-called the 5' RACE reads; one entry per CDR3 protein, DNA not given. In all, the sample yields just over 300,000 distinct CDR3 sequences. Specimen: blood. This clonotype was sampled from a human donor with ulcerative colitis or Crohn's disease, or a healthy co-twin of an affected twin (not recorded which). The chain carries TRBV11-2 and TRBJ1-1. The CDR3 spells CASSLVVADEAFF.